This note documents a single TCR beta chain sequence. Its antigen is not known. Clones were read by immunoSEQ multiplex PCR, and TCRdb kept only the in-frame ones, dropping some. The sample consists of more than 3,000 clones, over 75% of them appearing once. Germline lookup yields CDR1 KGHSH and CDR2 LQKENI. The CDR3 runs to 12 residues. Trimming removed 3 bases from V and 2 bases from J, with 5 bases in between. The entry originates in a study of chemoradiotherapy in HPV16-positive cancers. As for the study in general: Candidate HPV-specific T-cell clones and common TCR motifs came from functional assays in two HPV16-positive patients. Overall study findings and caveats: Candidate HPV-specific clones and E7-related TCR motifs grew in tumor during treatment.

The clonotype comes from a human donor with HPV-associated anogenital cancer. The sequencing used tumor tissue, collected from a patient who underwent chemoradiotherapy. The chain recombines TRBV18 with TRBJ2-7; D is undetermined. CDR3 region: CASSPPTYEQYF. Here the CDR3 DNA reads TGTGCCAGCTCACCCCCCACCTACGAGCAGTACTTC.